The 9 T cell receptor beta chains below come from one sample, sequenced in a study of CD8 T cells in Susac syndrome. With random hexamers, reverse transcription was performed on about 0.45 to 1 ug of RNA. TCRdb itself ran the immunoSEQ multiplex PCR reads through MiXCR, one entry per CDR3 protein. The sample lists 150,000 to 200,000 distinct CDR3 sequences, approximately 95% seen once, with around 0.1% in the top ten. The sequencing sample was made of CD4+ T cells from PBMCs. All receptors come from a human donor in good health.

This clonotype was seen a single time. V gene TRBV10-3 combines with J gene TRBJ1-2; D is uncertain. Germline V CDR1 and CDR2: ENHRY, SYGVKD. The germline V and J ends were trimmed by 3 bases and 5 bases, with 10 bases remaining between them. This CDR3 has 13 amino acids. The CDR3 protein is CAISDVKEYGYTF. DNA of the CDR3: TGTGCCATCAGTGATGTGAAGGAGTATGGCTACACCTTC.

This clonotype was seen a single time. V gene TRBV5-1 combines with J gene TRBJ2-1; possibly TRBD1 or TRBD2 for D (5 bases each). The germline CDR1 and CDR2 sequences are SGHRS and YFSETQ. V dropped 4 bases and J dropped 6 bases, with 20 bases sitting between them. CDR3 size: 16 residues. This CDR3 is CASSLLPGTHGNEQFF. The CDR3 bases are TGCGCCAGCAGCCTCCTTCCCGGGACCCATGGCAATGAGCAGTTCTTC.

CDR3 sequence (DNA): TGTGCCAGCAGTTTGACGGCGCCTTACGAGCAGTACTTC. As protein: CASSLTAPYEQYF. The chain recombines TRBV28 with TRBJ2-7; D remains unclear. The CDR3 spans 13 residues. Germline V gene data show CDR1 as MDHEN and CDR2 as SYDVKM. Between the trimmed V and J ends, which lost 3 bases and 4 bases, there was a span of 10 bases.

The chain uses TRBV7-9 and TRBJ1-6; 10 positions match TRBD1. This CDR3 is 14 amino acids long. Trimming cost V 5 bases and J 11 bases; bases outside gene matches: 6. Germline CDR1 and CDR2: SEHNR and FQNEAQ (reference sequence). CDR3 nucleotides: TGTGCCAGCAGCCGGACAGGGGGGGGGACACCCCTCCACTTT. Its protein product is CASSRTGGGTPLHF.

The rearrangement joins TRBV2 to TRBJ1-3; D is unclear. The germline CDR1 and CDR2 sequences are SNHLY and FYNNEI. The CDR3 has 13 amino acids. Trimming pared 7 bases from V and 3 bases from J, leaving 10 bases between. This CDR3 reads CASIKPGGNTIYF. In nucleotides, the CDR3 is TGTGCCAGCATAAAACCCGGTGGAAACACCATATATTTT.

This chain connects TRBV7-2 to TRBJ1-3; D is possibly TRBD1 (6 bases). Germline V gene sequence: CDR1 SGHTA, CDR2 FQGNSA. The CDR3 has 16 amino acids. V gave up 5 bases and J gave up 2 bases, with 16 bases separating them. CDR3 bases: TGTGCCAGCAGCCCGAACCCGGGGGCTACTGGAAACACCATATATTTT. It is translated as CASSPNPGATGNTIYF.

The chain couples TRBV12-3 or TRBV12-4 to TRBJ1-6; the match to TRBD1 covers 9 bases. Trimming removed 3 bases from V and 8 bases from J; junction bases left unmatched: 2. The CDR3 runs 14 residues. The CDR3 sequence is CASSFGTGYSPLHF. The CDR3, as DNA: TGTGCCAGCAGTTTTGGGACAGGGTATTCACCCCTCCACTTT.

The V call is TRBV10-3, the J call TRBJ1-1; 9 bases align to TRBD1. V shed 7 bases, J shed 4 bases, and the junction held 7 bases outside the gene matches. CDR1 and CDR2 (germline): ENHRY, SYGVKD. This CDR3 has 14 residues. Here the CDR3 DNA reads TGTGCCATCACCCGGACAGGGGCGGGCACTGAAGCTTTCTTT. Protein sequence: CAITRTGAGTEAFF.

CDR3 coding DNA: TGTGCCAGCAGCTTCGGGGGGAACTATGGCTACACCTTC. It codes for CASSFGGNYGYTF. The V call is TRBV5-8, the J call TRBJ1-2; D is perhaps TRBD1 (5 bases). V lost 2 bases, J lost 2 bases, and 7 bases lay in between. In germline, CDR1 is SGHTS, CDR2 YDEGEE. The CDR3 runs 13 residues.